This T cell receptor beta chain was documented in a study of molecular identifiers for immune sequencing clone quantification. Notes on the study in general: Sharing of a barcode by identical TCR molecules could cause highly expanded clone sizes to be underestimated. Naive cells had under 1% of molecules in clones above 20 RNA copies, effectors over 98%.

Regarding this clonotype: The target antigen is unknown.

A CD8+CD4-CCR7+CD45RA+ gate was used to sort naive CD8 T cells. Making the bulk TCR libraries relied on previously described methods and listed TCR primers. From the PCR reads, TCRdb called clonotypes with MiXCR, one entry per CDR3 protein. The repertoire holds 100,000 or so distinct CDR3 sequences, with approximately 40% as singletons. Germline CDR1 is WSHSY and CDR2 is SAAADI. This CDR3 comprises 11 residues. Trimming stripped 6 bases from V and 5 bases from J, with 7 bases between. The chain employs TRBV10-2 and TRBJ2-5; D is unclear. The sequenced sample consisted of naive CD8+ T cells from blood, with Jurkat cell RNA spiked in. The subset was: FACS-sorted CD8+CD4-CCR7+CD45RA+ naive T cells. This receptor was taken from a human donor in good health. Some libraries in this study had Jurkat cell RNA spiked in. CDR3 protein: CASRDIETQYF. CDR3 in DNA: TGCGCCAGCAGAGATATCGAGACCCAGTACTTC.